This TCR beta chain comes out of a study of identical twins (dated by TCRdb to the mid-2010s). For context, the study as a whole: To test whether fetal clonotypes persist, this study deep-sequenced TCR alpha and beta repertoires from monozygotic twins, from unrelated adults of various ages, and from cord blood. Replicate twin experiments were performed at different times using different library preparation protocols to rule out contamination. Points the paper makes about the study in general: Abundant cord blood beta clonotypes had fewer insertions, young adult naive repertoires showed a similar but weaker trend, and memory repertoires showed no such trend. Invariant T cells such as MAIT and iNKT could partly confound zero-insertion analyses, though diverse VJ usage argued against this for most clonotypes. Conclusions relied on cross-sectional statistical analysis, since the same donors could not be followed over many years. The excess sharing between twins in beta out-of-frame sequences was weaker because fewer shared sequences reduced the signal-to-noise ratio. Out-of-frame TCR alpha sharing in monozygotic twins was systematically underestimated by recombination models, whereas sharing between unrelated individuals was in agreement with the recombination models. Compared with coincidental sharing between unrelated individuals, out-of-frame TCR alpha sequences shared between twins showed an excess of sequences with low generation probability.

The library was made by 5' RACE. Sequencer: Illumina HiSeq 2000. A universal primer binding site was added through template switching, and the final cDNA carried a unique molecular identifier so that TCR cDNA molecules could be counted accurately. Specific primers in the conserved constant-segment region were used to synthesize first-strand cDNA for TCR alpha and beta chains. To control for contamination, every cDNA library carried two barcodes: a SMART-Mk sample barcode plus Illumina barcodes. TruSeq adapter sequences, together with Illumina sample barcodes, were added in two successive PCR steps. TCR alpha and beta cDNA libraries were sequenced on the Illumina HiSeq platform with custom primers. The authors' pipeline ran thus. MiGEC was used to process raw reads and extract unique molecular identifiers, and MiXCR was used to find CDR3 positions. Recombination models were inferred per individual with the repgenHMM and IGoR tools using an EM algorithm. Shared clonotypes were analyzed with the tcR package in R, and sharing was normalized by the product of cloneset sizes. To study raw recombination without the effects of thymic and clonal selection, out-of-frame nonproductive sequences were analyzed. TCRdb trimmed the raw reads at Q25, called clones with MiXCR and kept productive beta chains. Rows matching on CDR3 protein sequence are summarized as one entry with the most common DNA and genes. TCRdb, rather than the study authors, made the V and J calls. The sample table contains 450,000 to 650,000 distinct CDR3 sequences; only one count was recorded for over 12% of them. The ten biggest clones cover less than 0.5% of the sample.

The CDR3 holds 12 amino acids from the cysteine to the phenylalanine. Here the CDR3 DNA is all that survives: 36 bases in frame from base 1. Notes on this clonotype: The antigen it binds to is not known. Mismatch with germline at one junction end may stem from a read error.

All donors were healthy Caucasians. The twin cohort consisted of three pairs of female monozygotic twins, all aged roughly 18 to 29 years. CD4+ and CD8+ T cell populations were isolated with positive isolation kits from Invitrogen. In addition, the sample was reused for a study of yellow fever vaccine responses in identical twins. The second study, in turn, reports: The authors reported that the T cell response to vaccination in identical twins appeared partly convergent and partly personalized. The study precisely tracked vaccine-responding T cell clones in identical twins.

This TCR came from a woman between 18 and 29 years old in good health. Recombination joined TRBV12-3 or TRBV12-4 with TRBJ2-1; D gene: possibly TRBD2, on 5 matching bases. Material for sequencing was CD4+ T cells sorted from blood. The CDR3: CASSFRLLEEAF. The DNA sequence is TGTGCCAGCAGCTTTAGACTGCTTGAGGAGGCCTTC.